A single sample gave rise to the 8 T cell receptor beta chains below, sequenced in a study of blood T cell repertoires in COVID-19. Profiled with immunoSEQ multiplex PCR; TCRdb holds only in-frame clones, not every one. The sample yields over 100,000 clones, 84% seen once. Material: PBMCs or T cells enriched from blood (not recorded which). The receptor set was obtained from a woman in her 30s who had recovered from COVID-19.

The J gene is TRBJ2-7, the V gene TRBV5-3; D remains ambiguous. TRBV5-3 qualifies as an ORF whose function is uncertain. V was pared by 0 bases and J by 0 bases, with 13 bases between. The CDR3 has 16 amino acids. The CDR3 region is CARSLANRSHSYEQYF. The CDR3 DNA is TGTGCCAGAAGCTTGGCCAACAGATCGCACTCCTACGAGCAGTACTTC.

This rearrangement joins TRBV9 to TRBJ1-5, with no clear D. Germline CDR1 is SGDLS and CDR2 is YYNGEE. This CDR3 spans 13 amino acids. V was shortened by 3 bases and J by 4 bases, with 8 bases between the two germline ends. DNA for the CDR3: TGTGCCAGCAGCGCCGATAGTAATCAGCCCCAGCATTTT. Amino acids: CASSADSNQPQHF.

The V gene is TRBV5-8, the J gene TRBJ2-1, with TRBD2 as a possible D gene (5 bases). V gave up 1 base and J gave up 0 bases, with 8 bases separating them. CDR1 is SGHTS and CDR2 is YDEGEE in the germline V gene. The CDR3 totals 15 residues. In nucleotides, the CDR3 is TGTGCCAGCAGCTTGCTAGCCAGCTCCTACAATGAGCAGTTCTTC. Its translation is CASSLLASSYNEQFF.

This CDR3 is CATSDPRGAKENIQYF. DNA of the CDR3: TGTGCCACCAGTGATCCCAGGGGTGCGAAAGAGAACATTCAGTACTTC. The chain links TRBV24-1 to TRBJ2-4; D perhaps matches TRBD1 (6 bases). CDR1 is KGHDR, CDR2 SFDVKD, per germline. The V end lost 3 bases, the J end lost 7 bases, and 18 bases lay between the germline ends. CDR3 length equals 16 residues.

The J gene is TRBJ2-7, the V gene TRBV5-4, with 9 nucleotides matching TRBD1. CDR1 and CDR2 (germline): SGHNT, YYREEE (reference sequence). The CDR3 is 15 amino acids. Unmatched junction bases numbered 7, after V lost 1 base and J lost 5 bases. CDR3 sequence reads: CASSLRQGVVHEQYF. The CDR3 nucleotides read TGTGCCAGCAGCTTGAGACAGGGGGTGGTCCACGAGCAGTACTTC.

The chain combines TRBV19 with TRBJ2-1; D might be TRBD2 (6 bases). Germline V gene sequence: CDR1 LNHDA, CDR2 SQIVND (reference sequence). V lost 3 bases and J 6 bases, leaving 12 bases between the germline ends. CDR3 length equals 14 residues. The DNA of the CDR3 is TGTGCCAGTAGTATGCGGAGGGCCGCCAATGAGCAGTTCTTC. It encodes CASSMRRAANEQFF.

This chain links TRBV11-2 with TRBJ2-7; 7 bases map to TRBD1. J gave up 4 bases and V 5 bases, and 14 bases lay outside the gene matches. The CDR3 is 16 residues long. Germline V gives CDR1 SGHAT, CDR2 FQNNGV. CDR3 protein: CASSPRQGVGWYEQYF. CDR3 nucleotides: TGTGCCAGCAGCCCCCGACAGGGCGTTGGGTGGTACGAGCAGTACTTC. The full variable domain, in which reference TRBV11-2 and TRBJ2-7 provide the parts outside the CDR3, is EAGVAQSPRYKIIEKRQSVAFWCNPISGHATLYWYQQILGQGPKLLIQFQNNGVVDDSQLPKDRFSAERLKGVDSTLKIQPAKLEDSAVYLCASSPRQGVGWYEQYFGPGTRLTVT.

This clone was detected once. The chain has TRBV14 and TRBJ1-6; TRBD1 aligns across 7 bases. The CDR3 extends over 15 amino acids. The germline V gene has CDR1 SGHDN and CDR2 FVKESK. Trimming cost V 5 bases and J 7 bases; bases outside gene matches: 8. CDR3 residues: CASSVTGTENSPLHF. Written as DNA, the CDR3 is TGTGCCAGCAGCGTTACCGGGACAGAGAATTCACCCCTCCACTTT.